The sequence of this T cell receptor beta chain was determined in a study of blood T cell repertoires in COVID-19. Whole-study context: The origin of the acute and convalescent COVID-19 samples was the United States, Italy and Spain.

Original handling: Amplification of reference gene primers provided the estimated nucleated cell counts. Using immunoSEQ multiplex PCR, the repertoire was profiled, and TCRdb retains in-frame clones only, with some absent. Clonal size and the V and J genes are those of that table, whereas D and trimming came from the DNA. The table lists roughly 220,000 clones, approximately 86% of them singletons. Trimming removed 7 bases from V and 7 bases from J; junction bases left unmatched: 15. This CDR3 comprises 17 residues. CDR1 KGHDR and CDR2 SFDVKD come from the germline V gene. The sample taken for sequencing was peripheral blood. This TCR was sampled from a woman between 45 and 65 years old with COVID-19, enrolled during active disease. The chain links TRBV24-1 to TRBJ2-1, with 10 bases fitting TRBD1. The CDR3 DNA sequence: TGTGCCACCAGCCGAAAGACAGGGGGCAGTTGGGGAAATGAGCAGTTCTTC. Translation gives CATSRKTGGSWGNEQFF.